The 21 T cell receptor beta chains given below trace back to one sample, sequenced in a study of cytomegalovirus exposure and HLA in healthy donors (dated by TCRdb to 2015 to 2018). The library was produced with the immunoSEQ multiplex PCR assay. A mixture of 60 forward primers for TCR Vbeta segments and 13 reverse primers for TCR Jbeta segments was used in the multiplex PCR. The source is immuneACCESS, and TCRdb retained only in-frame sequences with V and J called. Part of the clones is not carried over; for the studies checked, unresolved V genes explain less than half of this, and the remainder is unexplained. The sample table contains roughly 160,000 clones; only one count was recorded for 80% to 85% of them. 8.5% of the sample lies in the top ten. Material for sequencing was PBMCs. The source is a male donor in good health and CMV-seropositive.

CDR3 residues: CAWGPSGGKLFF. CDR3 nucleotide sequence: TGTGCCTGGGGGCCATCAGGGGGAAAACTGTTTTTT. V gene TRBV30 combines with J gene TRBJ1-4; the match to TRBD1 covers 7 bases. Germline V gene sequence: CDR1 GTSNPN, CDR2 SVGIG (reference sequence). The CDR3 consists of 12 residues. V trimming: 5 bases; J trimming: 10 bases; junction bases outside the gene matches: 7.

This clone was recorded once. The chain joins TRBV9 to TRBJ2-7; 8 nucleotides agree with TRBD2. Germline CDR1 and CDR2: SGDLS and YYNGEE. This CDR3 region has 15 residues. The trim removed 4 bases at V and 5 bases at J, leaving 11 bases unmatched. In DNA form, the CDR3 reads TGTGCCAGCAGCCCACAAGCGGGAGCGTTCCACGAGCAGTACTTC. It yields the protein CASSPQAGAFHEQYF.

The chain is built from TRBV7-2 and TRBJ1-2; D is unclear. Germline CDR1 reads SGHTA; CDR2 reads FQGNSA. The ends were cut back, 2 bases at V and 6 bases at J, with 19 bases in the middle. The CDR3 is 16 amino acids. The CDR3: CASSLMWDARGNGYTF. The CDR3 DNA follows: TGTGCCAGCAGCTTAATGTGGGATGCCCGAGGGAATGGCTACACCTTC. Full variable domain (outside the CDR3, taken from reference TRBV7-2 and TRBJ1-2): GAGVSQSPSNKVTEKGKDVELRCDPISGHTALYWYRQSLGQGLEFLIYFQGNSAPDKSGLPSDRFSAERTGGSVSTLTIQRTQQEDSAVYLCASSLMWDARGNGYTFGSGTRLTVV.

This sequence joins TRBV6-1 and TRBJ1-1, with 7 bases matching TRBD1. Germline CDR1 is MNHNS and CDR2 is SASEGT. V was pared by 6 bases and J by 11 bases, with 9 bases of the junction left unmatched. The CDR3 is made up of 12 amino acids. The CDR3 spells CASRGQTRGAFF. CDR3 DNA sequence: TGTGCCAGCAGGGGACAGACCAGAGGCGCTTTCTTT.

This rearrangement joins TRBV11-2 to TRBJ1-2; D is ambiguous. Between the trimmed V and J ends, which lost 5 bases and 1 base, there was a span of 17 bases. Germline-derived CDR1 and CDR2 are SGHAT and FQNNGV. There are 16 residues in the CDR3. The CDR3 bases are TGTGCCAGCAGCAGCATACGTACAGCCGTTAACTATGGCTACACCTTC. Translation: CASSSIRTAVNYGYTF.

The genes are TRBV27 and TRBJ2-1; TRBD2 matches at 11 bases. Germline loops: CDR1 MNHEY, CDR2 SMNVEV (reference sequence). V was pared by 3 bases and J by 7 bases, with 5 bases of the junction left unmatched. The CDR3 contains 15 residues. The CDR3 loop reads CASSFTSGRGNEQFF. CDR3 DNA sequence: TGTGCCAGCAGTTTCACTAGCGGGAGAGGAAATGAGCAGTTCTTC.

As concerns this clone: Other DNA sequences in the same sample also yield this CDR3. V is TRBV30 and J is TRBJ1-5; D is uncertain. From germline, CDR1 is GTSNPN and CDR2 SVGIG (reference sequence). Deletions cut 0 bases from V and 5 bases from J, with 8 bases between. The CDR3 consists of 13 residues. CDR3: CAWSVGLDQPQHF. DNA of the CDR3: TGTGCCTGGAGTGTGGGCTTGGATCAGCCCCAGCATTTT.

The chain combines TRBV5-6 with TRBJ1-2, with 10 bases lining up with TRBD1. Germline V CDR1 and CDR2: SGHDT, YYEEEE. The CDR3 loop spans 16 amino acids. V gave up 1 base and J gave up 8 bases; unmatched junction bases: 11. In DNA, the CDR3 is TGTGCCAGCAGCTTGTACGCGGACAGGGGGTTTTGGGGCTACACCTTC. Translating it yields CASSLYADRGFWGYTF.

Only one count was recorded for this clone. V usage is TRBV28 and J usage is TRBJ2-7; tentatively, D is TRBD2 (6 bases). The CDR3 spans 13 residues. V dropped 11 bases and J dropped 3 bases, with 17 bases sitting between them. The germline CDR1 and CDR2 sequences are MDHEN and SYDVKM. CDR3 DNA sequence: TGTGCCGCCTCTCGAGGGGAGGACTACGAGCAGTACTTC. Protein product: CAASRGEDYEQYF.

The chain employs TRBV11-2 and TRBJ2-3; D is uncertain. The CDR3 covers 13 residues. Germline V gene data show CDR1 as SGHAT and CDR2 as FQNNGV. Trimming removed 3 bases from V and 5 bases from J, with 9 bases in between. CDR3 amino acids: CASSFFHGDTQYF. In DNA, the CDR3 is TGTGCCAGCAGCTTCTTCCACGGAGATACGCAGTATTTT.

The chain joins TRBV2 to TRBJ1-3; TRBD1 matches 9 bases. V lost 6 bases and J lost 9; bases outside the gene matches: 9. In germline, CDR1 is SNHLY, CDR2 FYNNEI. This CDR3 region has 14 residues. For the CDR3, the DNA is TGTGCCAGCAGATCCGACAGGGGGGTAGGCACCATATATTTT. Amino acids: CASRSDRGVGTIYF.

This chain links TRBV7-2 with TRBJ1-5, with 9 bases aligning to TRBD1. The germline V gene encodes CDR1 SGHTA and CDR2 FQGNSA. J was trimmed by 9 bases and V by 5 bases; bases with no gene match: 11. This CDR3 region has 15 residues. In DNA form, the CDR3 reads TGTGCCAGCAGCCAAAAGTCACAGGGGGCCGTGCCCCAGCATTTT. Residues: CASSQKSQGAVPQHF.

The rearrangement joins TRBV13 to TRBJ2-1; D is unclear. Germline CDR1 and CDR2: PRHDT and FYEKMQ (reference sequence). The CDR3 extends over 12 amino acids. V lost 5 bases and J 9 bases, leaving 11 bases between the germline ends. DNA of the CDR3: TGTGCCAGCAGCCAGACGGAGTGTGAGCAGTTCTTC. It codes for CASSQTECEQFF.

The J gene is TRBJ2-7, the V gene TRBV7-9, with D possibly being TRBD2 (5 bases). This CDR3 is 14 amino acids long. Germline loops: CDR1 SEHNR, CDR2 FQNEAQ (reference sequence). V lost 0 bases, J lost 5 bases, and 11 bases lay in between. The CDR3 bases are TGTGCCAGCAGCTTAGCGAGGGAGAGGGACGAGCAGTACTTC. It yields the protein CASSLARERDEQYF. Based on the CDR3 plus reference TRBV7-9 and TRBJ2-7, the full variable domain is DTGVSQNPRHKITKRGQNVTFRCDPISEHNRLYWYRQTLGQGPEFLTYFQNEAQLEKSRLLSDRFSAERPKGSFSTLEIQRTEQGDSAMYLCASSLARERDEQYFGPGTRLTVT.

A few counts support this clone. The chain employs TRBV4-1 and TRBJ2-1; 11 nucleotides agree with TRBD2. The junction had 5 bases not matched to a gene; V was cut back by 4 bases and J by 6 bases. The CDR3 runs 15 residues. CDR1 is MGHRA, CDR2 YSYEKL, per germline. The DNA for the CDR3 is TGCGCCAGCAGCCCCGGACTAGCGGGTTTCAATGAGCAGTTCTTC. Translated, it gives CASSPGLAGFNEQFF.

CDR3 sequence: CAWSFGGGIHEQYF. The CDR3 DNA reads TGTGCCTGGAGTTTCGGTGGGGGGATCCACGAGCAGTACTTC. The V call is TRBV30, the J call TRBJ2-7; D perhaps matches TRBD2 (6 bases). This CDR3 is 14 amino acids long. CDR1 and CDR2 from the germline V gene are GTSNPN and SVGIG (reference sequence). V was pared by 2 bases and J by 5 bases, with 16 bases between.

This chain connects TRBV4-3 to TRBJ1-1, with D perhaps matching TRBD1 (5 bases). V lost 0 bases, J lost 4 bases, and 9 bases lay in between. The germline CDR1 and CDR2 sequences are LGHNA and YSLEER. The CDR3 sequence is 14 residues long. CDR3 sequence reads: CASSQEGRGTEAFF. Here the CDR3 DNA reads TGCGCCAGCAGCCAAGAGGGGAGGGGCACTGAAGCTTTCTTT.

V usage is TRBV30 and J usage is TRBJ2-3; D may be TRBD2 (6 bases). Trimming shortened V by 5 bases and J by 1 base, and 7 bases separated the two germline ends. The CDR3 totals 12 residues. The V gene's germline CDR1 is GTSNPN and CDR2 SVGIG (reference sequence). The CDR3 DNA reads TGTGCCTGGTCTAGCGGCACAGATACGCAGTATTTT. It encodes CAWSSGTDTQYF.

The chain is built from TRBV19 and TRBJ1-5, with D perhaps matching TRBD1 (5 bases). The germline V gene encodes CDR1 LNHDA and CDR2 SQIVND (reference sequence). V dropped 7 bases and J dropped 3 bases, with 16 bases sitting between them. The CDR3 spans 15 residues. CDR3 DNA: TGTGCCAGTACGTGGCAGGGTATTAACAATCAGCCCCAGCATTTT. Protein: CASTWQGINNQPQHF.

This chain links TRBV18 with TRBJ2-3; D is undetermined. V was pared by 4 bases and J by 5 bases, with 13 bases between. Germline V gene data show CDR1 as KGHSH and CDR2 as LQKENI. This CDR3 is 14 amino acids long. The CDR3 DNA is TGTGCCAGCTCACGGGCAGCACCTGGAGATACGCAGTATTTT. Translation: CASSRAAPGDTQYF.

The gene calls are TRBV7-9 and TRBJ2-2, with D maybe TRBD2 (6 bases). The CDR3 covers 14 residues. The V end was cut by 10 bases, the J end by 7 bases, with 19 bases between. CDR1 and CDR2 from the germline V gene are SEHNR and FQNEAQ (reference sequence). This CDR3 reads CATRSTSSGGELFF. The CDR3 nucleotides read TGTGCCACCCGTAGTACTAGCAGCGGCGGGGAGCTGTTTTTT. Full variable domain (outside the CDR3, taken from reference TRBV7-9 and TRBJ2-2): DTGVSQNPRHKITKRGQNVTFRCDPISEHNRLYWYRQTLGQGPEFLTYFQNEAQLEKSRLLSDRFSAERPKGSFSTLEIQRTEQGDSAMYLCATRSTSSGGELFFGEGSRLTVL.